These T cell receptor beta chains were read from a single sample in a study of cytomegalovirus exposure and HLA in healthy donors. Measured with immunoSEQ multiplex PCR; TCRdb has only the in-frame clones, and not every one. The table shows more than 80,000 clones, with around 75% occurring only once. The sequencing sample was made of PBMCs. The receptors stem from a female donor in good health and CMV-seronegative. Each CDR3 is given with its conserved first and last residue. D genes are given only for firm matches. A row's size may be missing; if present it is once, few, many or a size class.

v_call	d_call	clone_size	j_call	cdr3_aa	cdr3_nt
TRBV5-1	NA	NA	TRBJ2-5	CASSLVLTENQETQYF	TGCGCCAGCAGCTTAGTATTAACGGAGAACCAAGAGACCCAGTACTTC
TRBV7-2	NA	NA	TRBJ1-1	CASSLIQYTEAFF	TGTGCCAGCAGCTTAATCCAGTACACTGAAGCTTTCTTT
TRBV9	NA	NA	TRBJ2-3	CASSVEGAPTDTQYF	TGTGCCAGCAGCGTAGAAGGAGCCCCCACAGATACGCAGTATTTT
TRBV6-4	NA	NA	TRBJ2-7	CASSGEETTLYEQYF	TGTGCCAGCAGTGGGGAGGAAACTACCCTCTACGAGCAGTACTTC
TRBV18	NA	NA	TRBJ1-2	CASSPPVADPSNYGYTF	TGTGCCAGCTCACCCCCCGTGGCAGATCCATCTAACTATGGCTACACCTTC
TRBV28	NA	NA	TRBJ2-7	CASSPRGVGEQYF	TGTGCCAGCAGCCCGCGAGGCGTCGGTGAGCAGTACTTC
TRBV6-1	TRBD1	NA	TRBJ2-3	CASSEAAGGGRTDTQYF	TGTGCCAGCAGTGAAGCAGCAGGGGGCGGGCGGACAGATACGCAGTATTTT
TRBV7-9	TRBD2	NA	TRBJ2-7	CASSFGTSSYEQYF	TGTGCCAGCAGCTTCGGGACTAGCTCCTACGAGCAGTACTTC
TRBV10-3	NA	few	TRBJ2-2	CAIGRGTGELFF	TGTGCCATCGGGAGAGGCACCGGGGAGCTGTTTTTT
TRBV10-3	NA	NA	TRBJ1-4	CAISEWGENEKLFF	TGTGCCATCAGTGAGTGGGGCGAAAATGAAAAACTGTTTTTT
TRBV7-8	TRBD2	NA	TRBJ2-1	CASSLPSGDEQFF	TGTGCCAGCAGCTTGCCTAGCGGGGATGAGCAGTTCTTC
TRBV4-1	NA	NA	TRBJ1-5	CASSQELTGAGGPQHF	TGCGCCAGCAGCCAAGAATTGACGGGAGCTGGTGGGCCCCAGCATTTT
TRBV12-5	NA	NA	TRBJ2-1	CASGMGVSRYNEQFF	TGTGCTAGTGGCATGGGAGTCTCCCGCTACAATGAGCAGTTCTTC
TRBV28	NA	once	TRBJ2-7	CASSRGPRGYEQYF	TGTGCCAGCAGCCGGGGACCGCGGGGCTACGAGCAGTACTTC
TRBV9	TRBD1	NA	TRBJ2-5	CASSPRDRGGQETQYF	TGTGCCAGCAGCCCCCGGGACAGGGGGGGGCAAGAGACCCAGTACTTC
TRBV11-1	TRBD2	NA	TRBJ2-1	CASSAGLAGGAGEQFF	TGTGCCAGCAGCGCTGGACTAGCGGGAGGGGCAGGTGAGCAGTTCTTC
TRBV7-2	NA	NA	TRBJ2-7	CASSLEEGYEQYF	TGTGCCAGCAGCTTAGAAGAGGGATACGAGCAGTACTTC
TRBV19	TRBD1	NA	TRBJ1-2	CASSGQGAGGYTF	TGTGCCAGTAGTGGCCAGGGGGCCGGGGGCTACACCTTC
TRBV5-5	NA	few	TRBJ2-7	CASSLFGSYEQYF	TGTGCCAGCAGCTTGTTCGGTTCCTACGAGCAGTACTTC
TRBV4-2	TRBD1	NA	TRBJ1-6	CASSQEGTGGSTRNSPLHF	TGTGCCAGCAGCCAAGAGGGGACAGGGGGCTCTACGCGGAATTCACCCCTCCACTTT
TRBV4-1	NA	few	TRBJ2-1	CASSQRQAWANEQFF	TGCGCCAGCAGCCAACGACAGGCGTGGGCCAATGAGCAGTTCTTC
TRBV30	NA	once	TRBJ2-3	CAWSAGVETDTQYF	TGTGCCTGGAGTGCGGGAGTAGAGACAGATACGCAGTATTTT
TRBV7-9	NA	NA	TRBJ2-5	CASSPPNSRKKETQYF	TGTGCCAGCAGCCCCCCGAATTCCAGGAAAAAAGAGACCCAGTACTTC
TRBV27	NA	NA	TRBJ2-7	CASWADSSYEQYF	TGTGCCAGTTGGGCAGATAGCTCCTACGAGCAGTACTTC
TRBV5-1	NA	NA	TRBJ2-3	CASSIDRDTQYF	TGCGCCAGCAGCATCGACAGAGATACGCAGTATTTT
TRBV19	NA	few	TRBJ1-4	CASSIRQDNEKLFF	TGTGCCAGTAGTATCCGGCAGGATAATGAAAAACTGTTTTTT
TRBV7-3	NA	NA	TRBJ2-5	CASSSSGTTQETQYF	TGTGCCAGCAGCTCCTCCGGGACAACTCAAGAGACCCAGTACTTC
TRBV5-1	TRBD1	NA	TRBJ1-6	CASSREGTGTNSPLHF	TGCGCCAGCAGCAGGGAGGGGACAGGGACTAATTCACCCCTCCACTTT
TRBV28	NA	once	TRBJ1-2	CASSPGGSYGYTF	TGTGCCAGCAGTCCGGGGGGGTCCTATGGCTACACCTTC
TRBV13	TRBD2	NA	TRBJ2-7	CASSLGGLAGAEQYF	TGTGCCAGCAGCTTAGGAGGACTAGCGGGAGCCGAGCAGTACTTC
TRBV13	NA	NA	TRBJ1-1	CASSLMGVNTEAFF	TGTGCCAGCAGCTTAATGGGAGTGAACACTGAAGCTTTCTTT
TRBV7-9	NA	NA	TRBJ1-4	CASSLARGGEKLFF	TGTGCCAGCAGCTTAGCGAGAGGGGGTGAAAAACTGTTTTTT
TRBV7-9	NA	NA	TRBJ2-3	CASSLSFGIRDTQYF	TGTGCCAGCAGCTTATCCTTCGGGATTCGCGATACGCAGTATTTT
TRBV27	NA	few	TRBJ2-7	CASSSRPRGEQYF	TGTGCCAGCAGTTCCCGCCCCCGGGGGGAGCAGTACTTC
TRBV28	NA	NA	TRBJ2-5	CASSFFDIRTAETQYF	TGTGCCAGCAGTTTTTTTGATATTAGGACTGCAGAGACCCAGTACTTC
TRBV6-9	TRBD1	NA	TRBJ1-5	CASSSDRADQPQHF	TGTGCCAGCAGTTCCGACAGGGCCGATCAGCCCCAGCATTTT
TRBV4-1	NA	NA	TRBJ1-2	CASSQDLGGLDGYTF	TGCGCCAGCAGCCAAGATTTGGGGGGGCTGGATGGCTACACCTTC
TRBV5-1	TRBD2	NA	TRBJ2-2	CASSFDGRGPGELFF	TGCGCCAGCAGCTTTGACGGGAGGGGCCCCGGGGAGCTGTTTTTT
TRBV7-2	NA	once	TRBJ2-3	CASSLESGTTDTQYF	TGTGCCAGCAGCTTAGAATCGGGAACCACAGATACGCAGTATTTT
TRBV28	TRBD2	NA	TRBJ2-5	CASSLKASGPQETQYF	TGTGCCAGCAGTTTAAAAGCTAGCGGGCCCCAAGAGACCCAGTACTTC